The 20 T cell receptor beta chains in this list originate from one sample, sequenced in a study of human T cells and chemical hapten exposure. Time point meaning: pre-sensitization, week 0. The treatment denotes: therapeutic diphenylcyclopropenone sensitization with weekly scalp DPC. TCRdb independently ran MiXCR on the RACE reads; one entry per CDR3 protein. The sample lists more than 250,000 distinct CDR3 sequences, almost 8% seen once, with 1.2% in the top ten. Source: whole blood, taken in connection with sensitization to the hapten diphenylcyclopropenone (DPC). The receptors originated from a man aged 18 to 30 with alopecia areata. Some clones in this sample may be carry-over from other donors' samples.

Here the CDR3 DNA reads TGTGCCAGCAGCAGACAGGGCCATGATCCATCCTATAGCAATCAGCCCCAGCATTTT. Translation gives CASSRQGHDPSYSNQPQHF. The chain employs TRBV21-1 and TRBJ1-5; the table calls TRBD1, which could not be checked here. TRBV21-1 counts as a pseudogene. This CDR3 contains 19 residues.

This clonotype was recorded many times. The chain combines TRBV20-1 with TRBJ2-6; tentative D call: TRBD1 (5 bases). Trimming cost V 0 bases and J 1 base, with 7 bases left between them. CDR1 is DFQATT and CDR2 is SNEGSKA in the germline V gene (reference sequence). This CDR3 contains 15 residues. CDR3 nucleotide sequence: TGCAGTGCTAGAGATCAGGGATCTGGGGCCAACGTCCTGACTTTC. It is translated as CSARDQGSGANVLTF.

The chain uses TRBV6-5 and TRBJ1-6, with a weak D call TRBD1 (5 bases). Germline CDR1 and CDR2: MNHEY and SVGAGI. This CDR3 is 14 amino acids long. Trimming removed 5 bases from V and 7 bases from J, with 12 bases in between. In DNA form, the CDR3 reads TGTGCCAGCAGTATCGACAGCTTCAATTCACCCCTCCACTTT. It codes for CASSIDSFNSPLHF.

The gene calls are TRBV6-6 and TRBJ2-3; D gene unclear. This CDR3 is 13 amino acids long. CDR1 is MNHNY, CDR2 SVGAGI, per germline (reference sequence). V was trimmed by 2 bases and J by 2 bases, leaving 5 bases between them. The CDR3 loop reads CASSYDFTDTQYF. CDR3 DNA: TGTGCCAGCAGTTACGACTTCACAGATACGCAGTATTTT.

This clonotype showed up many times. As DNA, the CDR3 is TGTGCCAGCAGTCCCGGACAGTCCTATGGCTACACCTTC. Translating gives CASSPGQSYGYTF. The chain has TRBV27 and TRBJ1-2; D is possibly TRBD1 (6 bases). This CDR3 has 13 residues. Trimming shortened V by 5 bases and J by 4 bases, and 11 bases separated the two germline ends. Germline CDR1 reads MNHEY; CDR2 reads SMNVEV (reference sequence).

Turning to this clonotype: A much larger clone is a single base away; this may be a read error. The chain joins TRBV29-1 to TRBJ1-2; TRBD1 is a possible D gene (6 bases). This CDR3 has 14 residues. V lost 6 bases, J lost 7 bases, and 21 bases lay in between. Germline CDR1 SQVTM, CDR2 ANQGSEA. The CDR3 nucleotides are TGCAGCGTGGGGACACCGGGGGCGGTTTGTGGCTACACCTTC. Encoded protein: CSVGTPGAVCGYTF.

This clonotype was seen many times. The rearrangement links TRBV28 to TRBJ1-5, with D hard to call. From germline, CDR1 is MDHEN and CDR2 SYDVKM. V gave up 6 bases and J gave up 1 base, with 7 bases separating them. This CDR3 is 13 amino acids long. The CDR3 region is CASSLESNQPQHF. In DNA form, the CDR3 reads TGTGCCAGCAGCTTAGAAAGCAATCAGCCCCAGCATTTT.

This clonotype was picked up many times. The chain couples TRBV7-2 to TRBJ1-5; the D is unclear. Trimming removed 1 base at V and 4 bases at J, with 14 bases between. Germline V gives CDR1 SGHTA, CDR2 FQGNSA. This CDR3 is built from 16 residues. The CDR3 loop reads CASSLEGRMLNQPQHF. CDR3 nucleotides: TGTGCCAGCAGCTTAGAAGGACGCATGCTAAATCAGCCCCAGCATTTT. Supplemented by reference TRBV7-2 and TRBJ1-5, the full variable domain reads GAGVSQSPSNKVTEKGKDVELRCDPISGHTALYWYRQSLGQGLEFLIYFQGNSAPDKSGLPSDRFSAERTGGSVSTLTIQRTQQEDSAVYLCASSLEGRMLNQPQHFGDGTRLSIL.

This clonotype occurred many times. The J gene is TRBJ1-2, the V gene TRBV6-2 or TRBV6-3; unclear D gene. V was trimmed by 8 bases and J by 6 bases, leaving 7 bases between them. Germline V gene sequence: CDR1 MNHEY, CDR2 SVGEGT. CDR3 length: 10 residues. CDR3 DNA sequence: TGTGCCAGCGGAACCCATGGCTACACCTTC. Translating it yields CASGTHGYTF.

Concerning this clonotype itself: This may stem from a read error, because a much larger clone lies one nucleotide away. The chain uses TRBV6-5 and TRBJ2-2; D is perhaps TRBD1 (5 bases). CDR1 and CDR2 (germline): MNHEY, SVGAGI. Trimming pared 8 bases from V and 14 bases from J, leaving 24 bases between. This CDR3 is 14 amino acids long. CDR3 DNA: TGTGCCAGCGGTAACCTTAAGGGGCCTGATGATCTGTTTTTT. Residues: CASGNLKGPDDLFF.

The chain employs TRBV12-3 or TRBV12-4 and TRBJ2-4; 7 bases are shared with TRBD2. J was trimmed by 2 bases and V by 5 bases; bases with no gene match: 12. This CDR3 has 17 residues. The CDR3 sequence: CASSVGGGAGPKNIQYF. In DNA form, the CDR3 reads TGTGCCAGCAGTGTAGGCGGGGGAGCAGGGCCCAAAAACATTCAGTACTTC.

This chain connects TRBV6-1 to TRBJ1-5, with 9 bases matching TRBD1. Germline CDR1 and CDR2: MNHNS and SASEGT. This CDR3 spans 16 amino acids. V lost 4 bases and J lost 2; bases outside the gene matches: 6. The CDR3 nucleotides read TGTGCCAGCAGTGGACCGGGACAGGGAGGCAATCAGCCCCAGCATTTT. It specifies CASSGPGQGGNQPQHF.

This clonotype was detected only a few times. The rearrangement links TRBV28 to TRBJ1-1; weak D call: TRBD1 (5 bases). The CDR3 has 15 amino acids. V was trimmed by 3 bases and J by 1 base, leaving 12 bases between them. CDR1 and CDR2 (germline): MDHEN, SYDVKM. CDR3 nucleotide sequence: TGTGCCAGCAGTTTTGACGGGGCGGGGAACACTGAAGCTTTCTTT. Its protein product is CASSFDGAGNTEAFF.

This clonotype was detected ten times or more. As DNA, the CDR3 is TGTGCCAGCAGCCCTACCGACAGGAACACCGGGGAGCTGTTTTTT. Its translation: CASSPTDRNTGELFF. J is TRBJ2-2 and V is TRBV9, with D possibly being TRBD1 (5 bases). Trimming removed 4 bases at V and 1 base at J, with 11 bases between. From germline, CDR1 is SGDLS and CDR2 YYNGEE. This CDR3 contains 15 residues.

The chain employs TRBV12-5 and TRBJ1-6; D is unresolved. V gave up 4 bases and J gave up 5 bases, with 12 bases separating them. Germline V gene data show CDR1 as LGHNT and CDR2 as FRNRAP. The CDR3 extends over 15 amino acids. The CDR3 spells CASGSTVGNNSPLHF. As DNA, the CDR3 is TGTGCTAGTGGTTCTACGGTGGGAAATAATTCACCCCTCCACTTT.

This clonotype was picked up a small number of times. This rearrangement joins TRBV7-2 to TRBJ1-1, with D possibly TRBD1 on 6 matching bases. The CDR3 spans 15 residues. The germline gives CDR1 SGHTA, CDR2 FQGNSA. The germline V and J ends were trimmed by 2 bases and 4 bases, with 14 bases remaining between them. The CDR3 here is CASSLLTGTFTEAFF. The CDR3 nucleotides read TGTGCCAGCAGCTTACTGACAGGAACGTTCACTGAAGCTTTCTTT.

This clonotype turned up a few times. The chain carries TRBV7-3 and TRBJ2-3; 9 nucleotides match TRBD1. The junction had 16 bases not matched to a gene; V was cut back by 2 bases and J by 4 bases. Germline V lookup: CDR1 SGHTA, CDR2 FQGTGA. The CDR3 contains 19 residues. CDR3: CASSLRKGKDRQGADTQYF. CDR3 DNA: TGTGCCAGCAGCTTACGGAAGGGGAAGGACAGACAGGGGGCAGATACGCAGTATTTT.

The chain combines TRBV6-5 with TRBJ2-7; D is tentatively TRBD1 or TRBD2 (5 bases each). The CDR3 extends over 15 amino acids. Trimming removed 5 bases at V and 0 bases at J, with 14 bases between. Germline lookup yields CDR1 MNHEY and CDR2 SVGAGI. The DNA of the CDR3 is TGTGCCAGCAGTACGCCGGGACGGTCCTCCTACGAGCAGTACTTC. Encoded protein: CASSTPGRSSYEQYF.

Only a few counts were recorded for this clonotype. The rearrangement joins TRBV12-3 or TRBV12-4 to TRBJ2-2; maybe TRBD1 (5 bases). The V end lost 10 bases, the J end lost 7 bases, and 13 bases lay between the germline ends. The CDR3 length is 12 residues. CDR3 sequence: CATLPRGGELFF. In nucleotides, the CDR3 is TGTGCCACCCTCCCTAGGGGCGGGGAGCTGTTTTTT.

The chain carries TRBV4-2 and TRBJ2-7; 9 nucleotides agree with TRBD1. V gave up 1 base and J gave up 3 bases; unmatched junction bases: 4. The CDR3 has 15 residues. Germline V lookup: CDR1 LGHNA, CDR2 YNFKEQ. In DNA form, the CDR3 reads TGTGCCAGCAGCCAAGTATCGGGACAGGGCTACGAGCAGTACTTC. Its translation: CASSQVSGQGYEQYF.